The 16 T cell receptor beta chains listed next were all sequenced from one sample in a study of cytomegalovirus exposure and HLA in healthy donors. The table came from immunoSEQ multiplex PCR; TCRdb's copy has only in-frame clones and leaves some out. The sample lists 200,000 or so clones, 70% to 90% occurring once. Sequencing was performed on PBMCs. The receptors originated from a woman between 18 and 29 years old in good health and CMV-seronegative.

The chain joins TRBV10-3 to TRBJ1-2, with D uncertain. CDR1 and CDR2 from the germline V gene are ENHRY and SYGVKD. CDR3 size: 13 residues. The V gene lost 3 bases and the J gene lost 6 bases, with 11 bases spanning the gap. The DNA for the CDR3 is TGTGCCATCAGTGAATCGGGGAATAATGGCTACACCTTC. Translated: CAISESGNNGYTF.

The rearrangement links TRBV7-2 to TRBJ2-5; perhaps TRBD1 as D (6 bases). The V end was cut by 4 bases, the J end by 7 bases, with 25 bases between. Per germline, CDR1 SGHTA and CDR2 FQGNSA. The CDR3 is made up of 17 amino acids. CDR3: CASSSEVGTRGPRTQYF. DNA for the CDR3: TGTGCCAGCAGCTCAGAGGTCGGGACCAGGGGTCCGCGGACCCAGTACTTC.

The chain combines TRBV2 with TRBJ2-7; tentative D call: TRBD2 (5 bases). This CDR3 has 13 amino acids. Trimming left V 4 bases short and J 7 bases short, with 14 bases between. Germline values: CDR1 SNHLY, CDR2 FYNNEI. The DNA of the CDR3 is TGTGCCAGCAGTGCCGGGGATTCGGAAGAGCAGTACTTC. The encoded protein is CASSAGDSEEQYF.

This clone was observed a handful of times. The V call is TRBV7-9, the J call TRBJ2-7; tentatively, D is TRBD1 (7 bases). Germline V lookup: CDR1 SEHNR, CDR2 FQNEAQ (reference sequence). The germline V and J ends were trimmed by 7 bases and 3 bases, with 25 bases remaining between them. CDR3 length: 17 residues. The CDR3 bases are TGTGCCAGCACGCCACCGGTAGGGGGCGGGGATTTCTACGAGCAGTACTTC. Protein: CASTPPVGGGDFYEQYF.

The CDR3 loop reads CASNPTGANTEAFF. CDR3 DNA sequence: TGTGCCAGCAACCCGACAGGGGCAAACACTGAAGCTTTCTTT. This chain joins TRBV6-6 and TRBJ1-1; 8 nucleotides line up with TRBD1. CDR3 size: 14 residues. V shed 7 bases, J shed 2 bases, and the junction held 6 bases outside the gene matches. The germline V gene has CDR1 MNHNY and CDR2 SVGAGI (reference sequence).

This clone was recorded only once. J is TRBJ1-2 and V is TRBV7-9; TRBD1 aligns across 7 bases. The germline V gene has CDR1 SEHNR and CDR2 FQNEAQ (reference sequence). The CDR3 sequence is 15 residues long. V was pared by 1 base and J by 5 bases, with 7 bases of the junction left unmatched. Here the CDR3 DNA reads TGTGCCAGCAGCTTAGGGGGACAGACCCTATATGGCTACACCTTC. Protein product: CASSLGGQTLYGYTF.

V and J are TRBV5-4 and TRBJ2-3, with 9 bases fitting TRBD1. V dropped 3 bases and J dropped 1; count of bases not matched to a gene: 3. There are 15 residues in the CDR3. Germline V gives CDR1 SGHNT, CDR2 YYREEE (reference sequence). The CDR3 DNA reads as TGTGCCAGCAGCTACCGGGACAGGGGCACAGATACGCAGTATTTT. Translation: CASSYRDRGTDTQYF.

The chain is built from TRBV6-1 and TRBJ1-5; TRBD1 might be the D (5 bases). This CDR3 spans 17 amino acids. With 0 bases removed from V and 11 bases from J, the gap between germline ends came to 23 bases. Per germline, CDR1 MNHNS and CDR2 SASEGT. This CDR3 is CASSEALPSRAGSTQHF. The CDR3 DNA follows: TGTGCCAGCAGTGAAGCGCTTCCATCCCGTGCAGGGTCCACCCAGCATTTT.

The CDR3 region has the DNA TGTGCCAGCAGCGTAGTGGGACTAGCGGGGATCAATGAGCAGTTCTTC. Translation gives CASSVVGLAGINEQFF. The chain combines TRBV9 with TRBJ2-1; 13 bases are shared with TRBD2. The germline CDR1 and CDR2 sequences are SGDLS and YYNGEE. V lost 0 bases, J lost 6 bases, and 3 bases stayed unmatched. This CDR3 is 16 amino acids long. Combining the CDR3 with reference TRBV9 and TRBJ2-1 gives the whole variable domain DSGVTQTPKHLITATGQRVTLRCSPRSGDLSVYWYQQSLDQGLQFLIQYYNGEERAKGNILERFSAQQFPDLHSELNLSSLELGDSALYFCASSVVGLAGINEQFFGPGTRLTVL.

The chain uses TRBV27 and TRBJ2-2; D remains unclear. Trimming pared 6 bases from V and 1 base from J, leaving 6 bases between. Germline V lookup: CDR1 MNHEY, CDR2 SMNVEV (reference sequence). This CDR3 region has 13 residues. In nucleotides, the CDR3 is TGTGCCAGCAGCAGAAGGAACACCGGGGAGCTGTTTTTT. Translation gives CASSRRNTGELFF.

CDR3 coding DNA: TGTGCCACCAGCATCGGGAACACAGATACGCAGTATTTT. Amino acid sequence: CATSIGNTDTQYF. The chain uses TRBV15 and TRBJ2-3, with D possibly matching TRBD2 (5 bases). Germline assignment: CDR1 LNHNV and CDR2 YYDKDF (reference sequence). V lost 4 bases, J lost 2 bases, and 7 bases lay in between. This CDR3 spans 13 amino acids.

The gene calls are TRBV6-1 and TRBJ2-1; possibly TRBD2 for D (5 bases). Trimming shortened V by 2 bases and J by 3 bases, and 11 bases separated the two germline ends. Germline CDR1 is MNHNS and CDR2 is SASEGT. This CDR3 has 15 amino acids. DNA for the CDR3: TGTGCCAGCAGTGAATCTCTCGCGGGCTACAATGAGCAGTTCTTC. As protein: CASSESLAGYNEQFF.

The V call is TRBV7-2, the J call TRBJ1-1; D gene unclear. This CDR3 is built from 13 residues. Per the germline V gene, CDR1 is SGHTA and CDR2 is FQGNSA. V lost 6 bases, J lost 0 bases, and 8 bases lay in between. The CDR3: CASSRVMNTEAFF. The CDR3 region has the DNA TGTGCCAGCAGTCGGGTTATGAACACTGAAGCTTTCTTT.

The chain employs TRBV4-2 and TRBJ1-2; D is unresolved. This CDR3 region has 13 residues. Germline V gene lookup returns CDR1 LGHNA and CDR2 YNFKEQ. V shed 1 base and J shed 6 bases, with 9 bases lying between them. The CDR3 region is CASSQGGGNGYTF. For the CDR3, the DNA is TGTGCCAGCAGCCAAGGTGGAGGGAATGGCTACACCTTC.

The V and J genes are TRBV7-9 and TRBJ1-2; TRBD1 aligns across 9 bases. CDR3 length: 13 residues. The V and J ends lost 1 base and 6 bases, in that order; junction bases with no gene match: 0. Germline loops: CDR1 SEHNR, CDR2 FQNEAQ (reference sequence). The CDR3 DNA reads TGTGCCAGCAGCTTAGACAGGGGGCATGGCTACACCTTC. Translated: CASSLDRGHGYTF.

The chain employs TRBV5-6 and TRBJ2-1; tentative D call: TRBD1 (6 bases). CDR1 and CDR2 from the germline V gene are SGHDT and YYEEEE. Trimming removed 6 bases from V and 3 bases from J, with 13 bases in between. The CDR3 contains 14 residues. The CDR3: CASTGQKNYNEQFF. CDR3 coding DNA: TGTGCCAGCACTGGACAGAAAAACTACAATGAGCAGTTCTTC. Filled out from reference TRBV5-6 and TRBJ2-1, the complete variable domain reads DAGVTQSPTHLIKTRGQQVTLRCSPKSGHDTVSWYQQALGQGPQFIFQYYEEEERQRGNFPDRFSGHQFPNYSSELNVNALLLGDSALYLCASTGQKNYNEQFFGPGTRLTVL.